This TCR beta chain stems from a study of T cell changes during pregnancy in multiple sclerosis. Profiling relied on immunoSEQ multiplex PCR, and the TCRdb table lists in-frame clones only, not all of them. The table has 30,000 to 45,000 clones, approximately 90% seen once. Looked up from germline, CDR1 is SGHRS and CDR2 is YFSETQ. The CDR3 spans 14 residues. Unmatched junction bases numbered 4, after V lost 0 bases and J lost 8 bases. The specimen comprised CD4+ T cells from peripheral blood mononuclear cells, sampled in the third trimester of pregnancy. This sequence joins TRBV5-1 and TRBJ2-1; 8 nucleotides match TRBD2. The receptor's source is a female donor with multiple sclerosis, enrolled in a pregnancy study. For the CDR3, the DNA is TGCGCCAGCAGCTTGGCCGGGGGGGACCATGAGCAGTTCTTC. It codes for CASSLAGGDHEQFF.